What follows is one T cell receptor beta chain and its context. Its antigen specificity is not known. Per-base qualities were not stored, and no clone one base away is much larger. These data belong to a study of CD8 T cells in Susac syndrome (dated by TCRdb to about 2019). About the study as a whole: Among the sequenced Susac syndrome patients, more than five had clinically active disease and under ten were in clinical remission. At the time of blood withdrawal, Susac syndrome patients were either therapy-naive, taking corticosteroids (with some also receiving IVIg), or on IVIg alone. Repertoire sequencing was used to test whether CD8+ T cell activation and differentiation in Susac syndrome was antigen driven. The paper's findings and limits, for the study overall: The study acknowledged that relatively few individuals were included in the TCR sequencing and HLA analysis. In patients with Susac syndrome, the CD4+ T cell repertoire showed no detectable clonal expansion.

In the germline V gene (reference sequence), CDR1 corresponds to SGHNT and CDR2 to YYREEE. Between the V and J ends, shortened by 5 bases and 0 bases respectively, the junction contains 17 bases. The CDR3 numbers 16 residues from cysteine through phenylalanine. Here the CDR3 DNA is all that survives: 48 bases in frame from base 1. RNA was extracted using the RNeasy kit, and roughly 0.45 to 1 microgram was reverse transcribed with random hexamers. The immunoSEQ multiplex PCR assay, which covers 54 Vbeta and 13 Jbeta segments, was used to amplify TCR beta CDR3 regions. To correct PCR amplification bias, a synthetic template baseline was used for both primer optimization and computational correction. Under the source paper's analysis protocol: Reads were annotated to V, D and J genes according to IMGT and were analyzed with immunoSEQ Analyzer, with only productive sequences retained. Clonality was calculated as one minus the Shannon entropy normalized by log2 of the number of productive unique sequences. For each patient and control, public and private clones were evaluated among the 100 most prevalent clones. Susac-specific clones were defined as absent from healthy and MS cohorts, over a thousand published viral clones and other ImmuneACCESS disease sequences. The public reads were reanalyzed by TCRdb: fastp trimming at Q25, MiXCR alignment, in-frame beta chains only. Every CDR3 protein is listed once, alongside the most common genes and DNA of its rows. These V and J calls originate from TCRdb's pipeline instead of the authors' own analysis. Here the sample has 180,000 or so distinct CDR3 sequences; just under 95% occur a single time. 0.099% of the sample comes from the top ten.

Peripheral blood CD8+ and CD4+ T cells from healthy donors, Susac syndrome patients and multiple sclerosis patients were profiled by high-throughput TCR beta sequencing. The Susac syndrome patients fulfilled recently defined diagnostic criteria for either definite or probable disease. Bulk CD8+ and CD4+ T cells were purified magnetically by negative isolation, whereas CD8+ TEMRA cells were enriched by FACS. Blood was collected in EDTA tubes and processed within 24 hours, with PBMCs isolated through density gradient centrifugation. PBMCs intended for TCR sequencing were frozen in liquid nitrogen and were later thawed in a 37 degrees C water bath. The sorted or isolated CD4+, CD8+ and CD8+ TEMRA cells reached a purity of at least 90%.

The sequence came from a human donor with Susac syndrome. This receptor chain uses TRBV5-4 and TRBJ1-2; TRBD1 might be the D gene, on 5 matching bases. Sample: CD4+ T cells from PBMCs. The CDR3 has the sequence CASSRGTANTNYGYTF. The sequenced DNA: TGTGCCAGCAGTCGCGGGACGGCGAATACTAACTATGGCTACACCTTC.